This T cell receptor beta chain appears in the sequencing data of a study of beta chain features in type 1 diabetes (dated by TCRdb to the late 2010s). Looking at the study overall: Mean age, gender distribution, total cell number and subset yield did not differ between patients and healthy donors. A total of 107,917,701 sorted cells were examined across all samples, and a strong correlation was observed between cell number per subset and RNA yield. The study compared TCRB repertoires of sorted circulating CD4+ T cell subsets between recently diagnosed type 1 diabetes patients and matched healthy donors. Naive and central memory subsets were obtained from all 30 or so donors, but regulatory and stem cell-like memory subsets were isolated from only 8 patients and roughly eight healthy donors. Beyond this particular receptor, the publication reports: Fewer insertions and more nucleotide deletions at VDJ recombination sites were observed in patients with type 1 diabetes, implying thymic rearrangement abnormalities. HLA sub-analyses involved small numbers of individuals, so any influence of HLA type on TCRB rearrangement remained unresolved. Shorter templates might be favored by PCR, yet because patient and control samples were amplified and corrected together, any such skew would affect both groups equally. Type 1 diabetes patients showed a moderate but significant shortening of TCRB CDR3 length in all four CD4+ subsets. Because cDNA was sequenced instead of genomic DNA, activated cells with high expression could be over-represented, although the groups did not differ in activation or CD3 levels. The naive, central memory and regulatory TCRB repertoires appeared to resemble one another more closely among patients than among healthy donors.

CDR1 and CDR2, looked up from the germline V gene, are MNHEY and SVGAGI. V is pared back by 0 bases and J by 3 bases, with 9 bases lying between the germline termini. The CDR3 starts with the cysteine, ends with the phenylalanine, and has 15 residues. Of all the DNA, just the CDR3 is kept, 45 bases in frame from base 1. With regard to this clone: Its binding antigen is unknown. No base quality values were provided; no much bigger clone lies one nucleotide off.

Each donor gave one peripheral blood draw, averaging around 0.11 L, which was collected into heparinised tubes. A BD FACSAria II was used to sort naive, central memory, regulatory and stem cell-like memory CD4+ T cells with a panel that included CD45RO, CCR7, CD25, CD127, CD95 and CD27. All sorted populations exceeded 98% purity. Right away, PBMCs were isolated by Lymphoprep density gradient centrifugation and were stained directly, with no culture step. To minimize batch effects, samples were stained and sorted in pairs, one healthy donor with one patient per experiment. The High Capacity cDNA Reverse Transcription Kit was used to reverse transcribe all of the isolated RNA, meaning that expressed TCRB transcripts were what got sequenced. Deep immunoSEQ sequencing was performed on naive, central memory and regulatory T cell samples, with an average of around 3.4 million total reads per sample. After sorted cells were lysed in RLT buffer, RNA was extracted with DNase-treated RNeasy Micro or Mini kits, with the choice depending on cell number. To prevent cross-contamination, every cell subset was processed on its own, while patient and healthy donor samples were processed together. TCRB sequences were amplified from cDNA with the immunoSEQ multiplex PCR, producing 87-bp fragments spanning the CDR3 region. Sequencing of the amplicons was done on the Illumina HiSeq platform. On the study's bioinformatics: PCR bias was corrected computationally using synthetic template baselines, and reads within Hamming distance 2 were collapsed, with unmergeable singletons discarded. Reads were aligned to IMGT to assign V, D and J genes, CDR3 length, and insertions or deletions at six rearrangement sites. Within each subset, clonotype counts were normalized to sorted cell number, and only after that were true diversity and Gini coefficients computed with the tcR R package. Repertoire sharing was quantified using the overlap coefficient calculated on TCRB nucleotide sequences. Out-of-frame TCRB sequences from naive cells were analyzed to stand in for the pre-selection repertoire. TCRdb retrieved this table from immuneACCESS and kept in-frame rearrangements only. Not all clones are present; in checked studies, unresolved V genes account for under half, and no reason is known for the remainder. Clonal size and the V and J genes are those of that table, whereas D and trimming came from the DNA. This sample gives 250,000 to 300,000 clones in total; 24% of them show up just once. Together, the top ten hold roughly 0.011% of the sample.

Recombination linked TRBV6-5 to TRBJ1-3, with TRBD1 tentatively as D gene (6 bases match). This receptor was identified in a woman aged 25 to 39 with type 1 diabetes. The specimen was naive CD4+ T cells from blood. Reading the label with the study, this specimen's cell subset or site is: true naive CD4+ T cells. The CDR3 is CASSYSTGSGNTIYF. The DNA sequence is TGTGCCAGCAGTTACTCAACAGGGAGTGGAAACACCATATATTTT.